The clone carrying this T cell receptor beta chain was counted a few times. The antigen remains unidentified. cDNA carried unique molecular identifiers, and a universal primer site was added by template switching. TCRdb reanalysed the 5' RACE reads using MiXCR and keeps one entry per CDR3 protein. Of about 700,000 distinct CDR3 sequences listed, over 8.5% are singletons. This record comes from a study of identical twins. Study-wide results and limits: It was cross-sectional statistical analysis, not following the same donors, that the conclusions relied on. Out-of-frame beta chain sequences displayed weaker excess sharing between twins.

This CDR3 is built from 17 residues. V was trimmed by 1 base and J by 0 bases, leaving 12 bases between them. Germline CDR1 SGHAT, CDR2 FQNNGV. Every donor was a healthy Caucasian. The same specimen was also included in a second study, on yellow fever vaccine responses in identical twins.

The TCR originated in a woman younger than 35 in good health. The chain couples TRBV11-2 to TRBJ2-2; perhaps TRBD1 as D (7 bases). Sample: PBMCs. In nucleotides, the CDR3 is TGTGCCAGCAGCTTAGGGCGGGGACAGTCGAACACCGGGGAGCTGTTTTTT. Amino acid sequence: CASSLGRGQSNTGELFF.